Listed here are 6 T cell receptor beta chains from one sample, sequenced in a study of cytomegalovirus exposure and HLA in healthy donors. The primer mix had 60 Vbeta and 13 Jbeta primers. TCRdb's table, derived via immunoSEQ multiplex PCR, lists solely in-frame clones and lacks some. The sample consists of roughly 150,000 clones, roughly 82% of them appearing once. The material sequenced was PBMCs. The receptors come from a male donor in good health and CMV-seronegative.

The CDR3 DNA is TGTGCCAGCAGCTTATCCGCTAGCGGGAGCGATGAGCAGTTCTTC. It encodes CASSLSASGSDEQFF. The chain couples TRBV7-3 to TRBJ2-1, with 10 bases that match TRBD2. The CDR3 length is 15 residues. Per germline, CDR1 SGHTA and CDR2 FQGTGA. Trimming took 2 bases from V and 8 from J; bases not matched to a gene: 6.

The chain uses TRBV27 and TRBJ2-1; TRBD2 aligns across 8 bases. Germline V gene data show CDR1 as MNHEY and CDR2 as SMNVEV (reference sequence). The CDR3 contains 14 residues. J was trimmed by 7 bases and V by 6 bases; bases with no gene match: 8. This CDR3 reads CASRGLGVRNEQFF. CDR3 nucleotides: TGTGCCAGCAGGGGACTAGGGGTTAGGAATGAGCAGTTCTTC.

The V gene is TRBV2, the J gene TRBJ2-7; TRBD1 is a possible D gene (5 bases). Germline V gene data show CDR1 as SNHLY and CDR2 as FYNNEI. V was pared by 3 bases and J by 3 bases, with 12 bases between. The CDR3 length is 14 residues. Here the CDR3 reads CASSDKGAGYEQYF. In DNA form, the CDR3 reads TGTGCCAGCAGTGATAAAGGGGCAGGCTACGAGCAGTACTTC.

This chain connects TRBV7-3 to TRBJ2-2, with TRBD2 matching over 8 bases. Germline CDR1 reads SGHTA; CDR2 reads FQGTGA. V lost 4 bases to trimming and J lost 5 bases; unmatched junction nucleotides: 6. This CDR3 has 15 residues. The CDR3 here is CASSSTGTRTGELFF. The CDR3 DNA is TGTGCCAGCAGCTCAACCGGGACTAGGACCGGGGAGCTGTTTTTT.

This chain links TRBV28 with TRBJ1-1; D call uncertain. Looked up from germline, CDR1 is MDHEN and CDR2 is SYDVKM. CDR3 length: 12 residues. With 6 bases removed from V and 8 bases from J, the gap between germline ends came to 13 bases. The CDR3 nucleotides read TGTGCCAGCAGGAGATCCCGACTAGAAGCTTTCTTT. Translation: CASRRSRLEAFF.

The V call is TRBV5-6, the J call TRBJ1-5; no clear D gene. The CDR3 extends over 14 amino acids. The V end was cut by 0 bases, the J end by 5 bases, with 9 bases between. Per germline, CDR1 SGHDT and CDR2 YYEEEE. The CDR3 loop reads CASSLARVDQPQHF. The CDR3 DNA reads TGTGCCAGCAGCTTGGCGCGGGTGGATCAGCCCCAGCATTTT.